This record concerns one T cell receptor (beta chain) sequence. The table came from immunoSEQ multiplex PCR; TCRdb's copy has only in-frame clones and leaves some out. The table includes about 130,000 clones, approximately 91% detected once. Germline CDR1 and CDR2: MNHEY and SVGAGI. CDR3 length: 14 residues. V dropped 6 bases and J dropped 7; count of bases not matched to a gene: 9. These data come from a study of T cell responses to AZD1222 COVID-19 vaccine. This receptor was identified in an adult who received the AZD1222 COVID-19 vaccine. The chain couples TRBV6-5 to TRBJ2-1; 7 bases agree with TRBD1. The specimen comprised peripheral blood, sampled 28 days after the second AZD1222 dose. The CDR3 DNA sequence: TGTGCCAGCAGGAGGACAGGTAGCTGGAATGAGCAGTTCTTC. Its protein is CASRRTGSWNEQFF.